The sequence of this TCR beta chain was determined in a study of cytomegalovirus exposure and HLA in healthy donors. Overall study context: Falling in the Caucasian-associated ancestry cluster were less than 85% of some 400 genotyped donors. General observations from the study: For most TCR beta V segments, an earlier analysis put the productive rate at about 90% or about 30% of the time. Near-uniform donor sequencing depth was presumed by presence/absence analyses.

CDR1 and CDR2 from the germline V gene are LNHDA and SQIVND (reference sequence). V shed 10 bases, J shed 7 bases, and the junction held 8 bases outside the gene matches. This CDR3 has 13 amino acids. Each of the donors was a healthy bone marrow donor. 13 Jbeta primers and 60 Vbeta primers were used for the PCR. Clones were read by immunoSEQ multiplex PCR, and TCRdb kept only the in-frame ones, dropping some. The sample lists under 200,000 clones, around 72% occurring once. This clone showed up just a few times. Its antigen is unknown. The sequence was obtained from a woman in her fifties or sixties in good health and CMV-seropositive. The J gene is TRBJ1-3, the V gene TRBV19; 9 nucleotides line up with TRBD1. Material for sequencing was PBMCs. In nucleotides, the CDR3 is TGTGCCACCCGGGACAGGGCCGGGAACACCATATATTTT. Protein sequence: CATRDRAGNTIYF.